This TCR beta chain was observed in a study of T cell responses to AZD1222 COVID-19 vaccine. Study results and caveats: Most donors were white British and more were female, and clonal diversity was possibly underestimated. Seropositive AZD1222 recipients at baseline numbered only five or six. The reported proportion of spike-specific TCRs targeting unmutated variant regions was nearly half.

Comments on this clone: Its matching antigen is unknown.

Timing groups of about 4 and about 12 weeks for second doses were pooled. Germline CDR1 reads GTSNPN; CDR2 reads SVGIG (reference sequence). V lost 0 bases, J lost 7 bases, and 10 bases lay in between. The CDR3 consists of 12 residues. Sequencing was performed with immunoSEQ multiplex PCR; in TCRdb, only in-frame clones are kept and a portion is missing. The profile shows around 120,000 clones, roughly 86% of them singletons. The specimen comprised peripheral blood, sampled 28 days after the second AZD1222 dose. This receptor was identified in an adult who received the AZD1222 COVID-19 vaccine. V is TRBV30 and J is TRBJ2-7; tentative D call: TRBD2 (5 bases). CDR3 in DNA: TGTGCCTGGAGTGTACTCCGGGGTGAGCAGTACTTC. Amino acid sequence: CAWSVLRGEQYF.